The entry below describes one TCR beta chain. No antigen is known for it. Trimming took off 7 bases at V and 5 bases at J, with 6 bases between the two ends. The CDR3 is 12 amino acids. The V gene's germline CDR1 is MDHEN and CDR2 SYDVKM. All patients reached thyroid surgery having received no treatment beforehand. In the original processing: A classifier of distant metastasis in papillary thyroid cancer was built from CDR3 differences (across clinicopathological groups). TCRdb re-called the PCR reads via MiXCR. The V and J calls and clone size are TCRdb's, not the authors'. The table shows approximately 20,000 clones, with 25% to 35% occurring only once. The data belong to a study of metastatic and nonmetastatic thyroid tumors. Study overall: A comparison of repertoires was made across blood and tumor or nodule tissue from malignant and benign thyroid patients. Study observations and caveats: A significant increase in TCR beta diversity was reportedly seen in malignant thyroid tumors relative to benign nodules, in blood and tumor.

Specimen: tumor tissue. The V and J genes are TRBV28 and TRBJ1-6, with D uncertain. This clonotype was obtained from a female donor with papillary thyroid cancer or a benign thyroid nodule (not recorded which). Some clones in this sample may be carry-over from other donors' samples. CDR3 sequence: CASISNNSPLHF. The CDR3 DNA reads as TGTGCCAGCATATCGAATAATTCACCCCTCCACTTT.